The present entry profiles one T cell receptor beta chain with its context. The sample originates from a study of blood T cell repertoires in COVID-19. The wider study: Acute and convalescent COVID-19 samples came from the United States, Italy and Spain. Sources were T cells, B-cell-depleted T cells, or PBMCs; the material itself was cDNA or gDNA.

Original processing notes: Amplification from reference gene primers served as the basis for estimated nucleated cell counts. Assay used: immunoSEQ multiplex PCR; TCRdb lists only in-frame clones, some missing. V, J and clone size are taken as reported in that table, and D and trimming were inferred from the DNA itself. The sample records roughly 74,000 clones, 85% to 90% being singletons. The CDR3 is 16 residues long. Germline CDR1 reads MNHNY; CDR2 reads SVGAGI (reference sequence). Trimming took 6 bases from V and 4 from J, leaving 18 bases between them. The sequence derives from a woman of 80 years or more with active or convalescent COVID-19. Sequencing used peripheral blood. V is TRBV6-6 and J is TRBJ2-2; maybe TRBD2 (5 bases). The CDR3 region has the DNA TGTGCCAGCAGCCCGTGGCGGGCAATGGGCACCGGGGAGCTGTTTTTT. Protein: CASSPWRAMGTGELFF.